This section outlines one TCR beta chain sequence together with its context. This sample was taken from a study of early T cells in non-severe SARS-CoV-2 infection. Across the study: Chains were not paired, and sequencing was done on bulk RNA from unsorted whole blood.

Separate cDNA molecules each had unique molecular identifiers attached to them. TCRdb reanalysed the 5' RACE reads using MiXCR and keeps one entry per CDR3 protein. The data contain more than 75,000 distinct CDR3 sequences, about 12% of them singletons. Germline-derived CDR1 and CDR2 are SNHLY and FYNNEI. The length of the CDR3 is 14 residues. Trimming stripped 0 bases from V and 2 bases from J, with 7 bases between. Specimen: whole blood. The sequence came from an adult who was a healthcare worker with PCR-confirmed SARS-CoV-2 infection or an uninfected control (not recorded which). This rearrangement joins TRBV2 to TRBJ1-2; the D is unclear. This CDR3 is CASSEARGNYGYTF. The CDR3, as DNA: TGTGCCAGCAGTGAAGCCCGAGGGAACTATGGCTACACCTTC.